This T cell receptor beta chain derives from a study of blood T cell repertoires in COVID-19. In the study overall: The United States, Italy and Spain were the sources of the acute and convalescent COVID-19 samples. Sample material is recorded as cDNA or gDNA derived from T cells, B-cell-depleted T cells, or PBMCs.

The CDR3 totals 15 residues. Germline values: CDR1 LNHDA, CDR2 SQIVND (reference sequence). The V end lost 10 bases, the J end lost 7 bases, and 23 bases lay between the germline ends. The data were produced by immunoSEQ multiplex PCR, yet TCRdb's version contains in-frame clones alone and is incomplete. The table records about 120,000 clones, over 70% of them present only once. The chain is built from TRBV19 and TRBJ1-5; possible D gene TRBD1, 6 bases. The TCR was taken from a woman aged 70-85 years with acute or convalescent COVID-19. Sample: peripheral blood. This CDR3 is CATVGQMGANQPQHF. The CDR3 nucleotides read TGTGCCACCGTAGGACAAATGGGGGCAAACCAGCCCCAGCATTTT.